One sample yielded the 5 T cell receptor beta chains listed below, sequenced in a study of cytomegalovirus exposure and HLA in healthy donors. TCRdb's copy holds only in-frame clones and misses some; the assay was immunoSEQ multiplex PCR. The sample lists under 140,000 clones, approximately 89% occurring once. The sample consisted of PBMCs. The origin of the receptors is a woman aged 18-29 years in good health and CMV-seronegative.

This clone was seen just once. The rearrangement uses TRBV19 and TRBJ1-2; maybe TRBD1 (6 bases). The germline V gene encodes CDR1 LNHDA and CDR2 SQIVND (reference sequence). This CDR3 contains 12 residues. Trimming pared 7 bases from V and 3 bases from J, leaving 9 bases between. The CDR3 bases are TGTGCCAGTACCGAGGGGGACTATGGCTACACCTTC. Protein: CASTEGDYGYTF.

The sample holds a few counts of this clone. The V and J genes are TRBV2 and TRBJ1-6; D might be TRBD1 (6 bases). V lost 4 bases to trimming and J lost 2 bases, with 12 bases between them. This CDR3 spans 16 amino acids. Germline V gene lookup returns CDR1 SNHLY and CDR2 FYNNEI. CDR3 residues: CASSGGTRTYNSPLHF. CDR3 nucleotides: TGTGCCAGCAGTGGTGGGACACGAACCTATAATTCACCCCTCCACTTT. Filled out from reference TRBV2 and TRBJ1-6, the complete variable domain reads EPEVTQTPSHQVTQMGQEVILRCVPISNHLYFYWYRQILGQKVEFLVSFYNNEISEKSEIFDDQFSVERPDGSNFTLKIRSTKLEDSAMYFCASSGGTRTYNSPLHFGNGTRLTVT.

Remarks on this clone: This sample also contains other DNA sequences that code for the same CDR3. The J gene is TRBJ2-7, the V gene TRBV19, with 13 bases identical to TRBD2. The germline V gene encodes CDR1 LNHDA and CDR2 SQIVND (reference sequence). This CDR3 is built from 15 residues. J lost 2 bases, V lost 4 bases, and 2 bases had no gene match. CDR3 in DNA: TGTGCCAGTAGTACAGGACTAGCGGGAGCCTACGAGCAGTACTTC. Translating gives CASSTGLAGAYEQYF.

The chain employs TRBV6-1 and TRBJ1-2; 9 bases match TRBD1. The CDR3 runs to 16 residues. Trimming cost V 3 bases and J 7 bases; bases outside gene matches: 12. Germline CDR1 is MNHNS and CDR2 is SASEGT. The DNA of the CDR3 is TGTGCCAGCAGTGACGAATTGACAGGGGGTATTTTTGGCTACACCTTC. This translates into CASSDELTGGIFGYTF.

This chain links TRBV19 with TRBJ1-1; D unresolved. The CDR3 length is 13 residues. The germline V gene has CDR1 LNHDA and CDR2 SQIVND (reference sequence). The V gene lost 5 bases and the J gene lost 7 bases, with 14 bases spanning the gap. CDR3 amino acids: CASSPKWAGEAFF. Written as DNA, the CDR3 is TGTGCCAGTAGTCCGAAGTGGGCGGGTGAAGCTTTCTTT.